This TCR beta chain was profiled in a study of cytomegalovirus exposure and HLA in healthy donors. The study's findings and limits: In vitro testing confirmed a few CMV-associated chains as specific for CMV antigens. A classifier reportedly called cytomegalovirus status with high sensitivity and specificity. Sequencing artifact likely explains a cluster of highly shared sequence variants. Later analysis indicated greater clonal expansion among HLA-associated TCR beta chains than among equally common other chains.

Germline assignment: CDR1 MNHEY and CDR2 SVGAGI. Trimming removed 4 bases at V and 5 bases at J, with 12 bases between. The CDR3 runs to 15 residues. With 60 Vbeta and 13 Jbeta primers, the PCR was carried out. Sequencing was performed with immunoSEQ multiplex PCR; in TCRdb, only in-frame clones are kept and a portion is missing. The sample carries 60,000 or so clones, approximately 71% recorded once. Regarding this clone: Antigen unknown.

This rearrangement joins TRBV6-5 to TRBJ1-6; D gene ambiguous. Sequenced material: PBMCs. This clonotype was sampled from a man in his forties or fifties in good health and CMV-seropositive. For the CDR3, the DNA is TGTGCCAGCAGTTCTTCAGGTTTTAATAATTCACCCCTCCACTTT. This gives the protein CASSSSGFNNSPLHF.